The clone carrying this TCR beta chain was picked up many times. The data are from a study of early T cells in non-severe SARS-CoV-2 infection. The CDR3 runs to 13 residues. Looked up from germline, CDR1 is MGHRA and CDR2 is YSYEKL. Trimming pared 5 bases from V and 5 bases from J, leaving 13 bases between. TCRdb called the 5' RACE reads again in MiXCR, with one record for every CDR3 protein. The data contain over 60,000 distinct CDR3 sequences, about 10% of them singletons. This chain uses TRBV4-1 with TRBJ2-7; weak D call: TRBD2 (5 bases). This clonotype was obtained from an adult who was a healthcare worker with PCR-confirmed SARS-CoV-2 infection or an uninfected control (not recorded which). The sample taken for sequencing was whole blood. The CDR3, as DNA: TGCGCCAGCAGCAGGAATACCGGGGACGAGCAGTACTTC. It translates to CASSRNTGDEQYF.